The present T cell receptor (beta chain) was sequenced within a study of early T cells in non-severe SARS-CoV-2 infection. Via MiXCR, TCRdb re-called the 5' RACE reads, giving one row per CDR3 protein. Here the sample spans around 65,000 distinct CDR3 sequences, roughly 12% being singletons. Sample: whole blood, taken at baseline. This receptor was taken from an adult who was a healthcare worker with PCR-confirmed SARS-CoV-2 infection or an uninfected control (not recorded which).

The DNA for the CDR3 is TGTGCCAGCAGCTTGGGGGGAGGATTAAACTATGGCTACACCTTC. Translation: CASSLGGGLNYGYTF. The chain joins TRBV5-5 to TRBJ1-2, with unresolved D. The germline CDR1 and CDR2 sequences are SGHKS and YYEKEE (reference sequence). Trimming left V 0 bases short and J 2 bases short, with 11 bases between. CDR3 length equals 15 residues.